The next 30 T cell receptor beta chains were all read from a single sample in a study of blood T cells in healthy people across ages. The second PCR ran about 6 to 11 cycles with a sample-barcoded 5' primer and J-beta primers. Via MiXCR, TCRdb re-called the 5' RACE reads, giving one row per CDR3 protein. Among under 750,000 distinct CDR3 sequences listed, 45% to 55% were seen once. Sequencing was performed on blood. These receptor sequences come from an elderly man in good health.

CDR3 DNA: TGTGCCAGCAGCGTAGGCCAGGGGGGTTACTACAATGAGCAGTTCTTC. This sequence encodes CASSVGQGGYYNEQFF. The chain couples TRBV9 to TRBJ2-1, with D perhaps TRBD1 (7 bases). The germline gives CDR1 SGDLS, CDR2 YYNGEE. Trimming removed 0 bases from V and 3 bases from J, with 13 bases in between. This CDR3 spans 16 amino acids.

The rearrangement joins TRBV7-2 to TRBJ2-2, with a weak D call TRBD2 (8 bases). The germline CDR1 and CDR2 sequences are SGHTA and FQGNSA. The V gene lost 2 bases and the J gene lost 6 bases, with 22 bases spanning the gap. There are 18 residues in the CDR3. CDR3 DNA: TGTGCCAGCAGCTTATTCCCTTCGGGAGGGGGCGGATCCGGGGAGCTGTTTTTT. Its protein product is CASSLFPSGGGGSGELFF. Looking up the rest from reference TRBV7-2 and TRBJ2-2 gives the full variable domain: GAGVSQSPSNKVTEKGKDVELRCDPISGHTALYWYRQSLGQGLEFLIYFQGNSAPDKSGLPSDRFSAERTGGSVSTLTIQRTQQEDSAVYLCASSLFPSGGGGSGELFFGEGSRLTVL.

The sample holds one count of this clonotype. The V call is TRBV7-2, the J call TRBJ1-1; D not resolved. Germline V gene sequence: CDR1 SGHTA, CDR2 FQGNSA. Trimming pared 3 bases from V and 1 base from J, leaving 9 bases between. This CDR3 is 14 amino acids long. DNA for the CDR3: TGTGCCAGCAGCTTTGCAGCGACGAACACTGAAGCTTTCTTT. Translating it yields CASSFAATNTEAFF.

The V call is TRBV12-3 or TRBV12-4, the J call TRBJ2-3, with 8 positions matching TRBD2. Germline trimming cut 3 bases from V and 4 bases from J; bases unmatched to any gene: 9. This CDR3 is 16 amino acids long. The CDR3 region has the DNA TGTGCCAGCAGTTTTTTTGCGGGAGGTGGGGCAGATACGCAGTATTTT. Translated, it gives CASSFFAGGGADTQYF.

The genes are TRBV3-1 and TRBJ2-3, with D perhaps TRBD2 (6 bases). The germline gives CDR1 LGHDT, CDR2 YNNKEL (reference sequence). The CDR3 loop spans 16 amino acids. The V end was cut by 0 bases, the J end by 1 base, with 11 bases between. CDR3: CASSQDLASGTDTQYF. CDR3 nucleotides: TGTGCCAGCAGCCAAGATCTGGCTAGCGGCACAGATACGCAGTATTTT.

This clonotype was found a few times. The genes are TRBV20-1 and TRBJ2-4, with D possibly being TRBD1 (7 bases). The germline CDR1 and CDR2 sequences are DFQATT and SNEGSKA (reference sequence). The CDR3 is 11 residues long. The V end lost 7 bases, the J end lost 5 bases, and 9 bases lay between the germline ends. The CDR3 region is CSVRGENIQYF. CDR3 sequence (DNA): TGCAGTGTCAGGGGGGAAAACATTCAGTACTTC.

The chain recombines TRBV21-1 with TRBJ2-4; the DNA was not compared with TRBD1, the D call given in the table. TRBV21-1 is a pseudogene. The CDR3 has 13 amino acids. In DNA form, the CDR3 reads TGTGCCAGCCCCCTTTGGACCAAAAACATTCAGTACTTC. It yields the protein CASPLWTKNIQYF.

A few counts support this clonotype. The chain has TRBV4-1 and TRBJ1-4, with unresolved D. The CDR3 length is 15 residues. Germline V gene sequence: CDR1 MGHRA, CDR2 YSYEKL. Trimming took 1 base from V and 8 from J, leaving 14 bases between them. The DNA of the CDR3 is TGCGCCAGCAGCCAAGTCCCGGGGAGGGAGGAAAAACTGTTTTTT. As protein: CASSQVPGREEKLFF.

This clonotype has ten or more counts. The gene calls are TRBV6-6 and TRBJ2-7; D might be TRBD1 or TRBD2, each matching 5 bases. Germline CDR1 is MNHNY and CDR2 is SVGAGI (reference sequence). Deletions cut 2 bases from V and 2 bases from J, with 13 bases between. This CDR3 is built from 15 residues. Here the CDR3 reads CASSYDSRGPYEQYF. The CDR3 nucleotides are TGTGCCAGCAGTTACGACTCCCGGGGCCCCTACGAGCAGTACTTC.

The chain employs TRBV6-2 or TRBV6-3 and TRBJ2-4; TRBD1 or TRBD2 may be the D gene (6 bases each). The J call may be faulty, since TRBJ2-7 better matches the DNA end. The germline gives CDR1 MNHEY, CDR2 SVGEGT. This CDR3 is built from 14 residues. The CDR3 loop is CASKQPGAGYEQYF. The CDR3 coding sequence is TGTGCCAGCAAACAACCGGGGGCCGGCTACGAGCAGTACTTC.

The chain links TRBV7-2 to TRBJ2-3; 7 bases are a match to TRBD1. CDR1 SGHTA and CDR2 FQGNSA come from the germline V gene. The junction had 3 bases not matched to a gene; V was cut back by 5 bases and J by 4 bases. CDR3 length equals 13 residues. CDR3 nucleotide sequence: TGTGCCAGCAGCCCACAGGGGTCAGATACGCAGTATTTT. It translates to CASSPQGSDTQYF.

This clonotype showed up just a few times. The chain is built from TRBV28 and TRBJ1-2; a weak D match, TRBD1 (6 bases). Deletions cut 2 bases from V and 4 bases from J, with 14 bases between. CDR3 size: 15 residues. CDR1 MDHEN and CDR2 SYDVKM come from the germline V gene. CDR3 protein: CASSLRPGAGYGYTF. The CDR3, as DNA: TGTGCCAGCAGTTTACGTCCGGGGGCGGGCTATGGCTACACCTTC.

The chain links TRBV4-3 to TRBJ2-6, with D perhaps TRBD1 (6 bases). Per germline, CDR1 LGHNA and CDR2 YSLEER. The CDR3 runs 16 residues. V lost 4 bases, J lost 0 bases, and 10 bases lay in between. This CDR3 is CASSPDSVSGANVLTF. CDR3 sequence (DNA): TGCGCCAGCAGCCCGGACAGTGTCTCTGGGGCCAACGTCCTGACTTTC.

This clonotype was counted only a few times. The V gene is TRBV12-5, the J gene TRBJ2-7; no firm D call. Trimming removed 7 bases at V and 4 bases at J, with 11 bases between. Germline CDR1 and CDR2: LGHNT and FRNRAP. This CDR3 has 12 amino acids. CDR3 bases: TGTGCTAGTGCCAGAGACCGTTACGAGCAGTACTTC. Its translation is CASARDRYEQYF.

The V call is TRBV6-5, the J call TRBJ2-4, with 9 bases identical to TRBD1. The J call could be wrong; TRBJ2-7 is a better fit for the DNA end. Germline loops: CDR1 MNHEY, CDR2 SVGAGI. The CDR3 contains 14 residues. This CDR3 reads CASSYWDREGEQYF. CDR3 sequence (DNA): TGTGCCTCCAGTTACTGGGACAGGGAGGGCGAGCAGTACTTC.

V and J are TRBV10-3 and TRBJ2-5; D may be TRBD1 or TRBD2 (5 bases each). The length of the CDR3 is 17 residues. The germline CDR1 and CDR2 sequences are ENHRY and SYGVKD. Trimming took off 4 bases at V and 2 bases at J, with 20 bases between the two ends. In DNA form, the CDR3 reads TGTGCCATCAGTGTGGGGGTTTCTAATATGGGGCAAGAGACCCAGTACTTC. Its translation: CAISVGVSNMGQETQYF.

A word on this clonotype: This may come from a read error, since a much larger clone is one base off. V is TRBV7-9 and J is TRBJ2-5, with D perhaps TRBD1 (6 bases). Per the germline V gene, CDR1 is SEHNR and CDR2 is FQNEAQ (reference sequence). Deletions cut 5 bases from V and 11 bases from J, with 18 bases between. The CDR3 covers 13 residues. CDR3 in amino acids: CASSPRQANEQYF. Written as DNA, the CDR3 is TGTGCCAGCAGCCCCCGACAGGCGAATGAGCAGTACTTC.

This clonotype was counted only a few times. CDR3 nucleotide sequence: TGTGCCAGCTCACCAGGGCTGGGGTCCCACTACGAGCAGTACTTC. Residues: CASSPGLGSHYEQYF. The chain is built from TRBV18 and TRBJ2-7; D not resolved. The CDR3 length is 15 residues. V lost 2 bases to trimming and J lost 3 bases, with 14 bases between them. CDR1 and CDR2 from the germline V gene are KGHSH and LQKENI.

In its sample, this clonotype was seen a few times. The chain employs TRBV7-3 and TRBJ2-3; 14 bases agree with TRBD2. Germline trimming cut 4 bases from V and 4 bases from J; bases unmatched to any gene: 4. The germline V gene has CDR1 SGHTA and CDR2 FQGTGA. The CDR3 is 16 residues long. Written as DNA, the CDR3 is TGTGCCAGCAGCTCCGGGACTAGCGGGGGCCCAGATACGCAGTATTTT. Its translation is CASSSGTSGGPDTQYF.

This rearrangement joins TRBV20-1 to TRBJ2-3; no firm D call. Germline CDR1 and CDR2: DFQATT and SNEGSKA (reference sequence). The CDR3 consists of 11 residues. V was cut by 4 bases and J by 5 bases, with 7 bases left in between. The CDR3 here is CSANTLDTQYF. The CDR3 DNA reads as TGCAGTGCTAACACCTTAGATACGCAGTATTTT.

In DNA form, the CDR3 reads TGTGCCAGCAGTTTAAAAGCGGGAGGCTTAGGTACGCAGTATTTT. Amino acids: CASSLKAGGLGTQYF. The V and J genes are TRBV27 and TRBJ2-3; TRBD2 matches 9 bases. This CDR3 region has 15 residues. Germline loops: CDR1 MNHEY, CDR2 SMNVEV (reference sequence). V lost 2 bases and J lost 8; bases outside the gene matches: 8.

The V gene is TRBV20-1, the J gene TRBJ2-7; weak D call: TRBD2 (7 bases). CDR3 length: 18 residues. The V gene's germline CDR1 is DFQATT and CDR2 SNEGSKA (reference sequence). Deletions cut 1 base from V and 7 bases from J, with 29 bases between. CDR3 sequence: CSARGVRGAGGLLREQYF. CDR3 nucleotide sequence: TGCAGTGCTAGAGGGGTACGGGGGGCCGGGGGACTTTTACGAGAGCAGTACTTC.

The chain couples TRBV29-1 to TRBJ1-1; no definite D call. V lost 5 bases and J lost 0, with 13 bases in between. CDR1 is SQVTM and CDR2 is ANQGSEA in the germline V gene. The CDR3 extends over 14 amino acids. CDR3 DNA: TGCAGCGTTCGGCCGCTGAATATGAACACTGAAGCTTTCTTT. Residues: CSVRPLNMNTEAFF.

The V call is TRBV7-6, the J call TRBJ2-5; tentatively, D is TRBD1 or TRBD2 (6 bases each). From germline, CDR1 is SGHVS and CDR2 FNYEAQ. The CDR3 loop spans 13 amino acids. Trimming left V 6 bases short and J 5 bases short, with 13 bases between. The CDR3 is CASRDGGRETQYF. In nucleotides, the CDR3 is TGTGCCAGCAGAGACGGGGGCCGTGAGACCCAGTACTTC.

This chain connects TRBV9 to TRBJ1-1; D call uncertain. Germline lookup yields CDR1 SGDLS and CDR2 YYNGEE. V lost 5 bases and J lost 1, with 18 bases in between. There are 16 residues in the CDR3. The CDR3 nucleotides are TGTGCCAGCAGTCCGAGGCTGAGCTCCCAGAACACTGAAGCTTTCTTT. It codes for CASSPRLSSQNTEAFF. Full variable domain (remainder filled in from reference TRBV9 and TRBJ1-1): DSGVTQTPKHLITATGQRVTLRCSPRSGDLSVYWYQQSLDQGLQFLIQYYNGEERAKGNILERFSAQQFPDLHSELNLSSLELGDSALYFCASSPRLSSQNTEAFFGQGTRLTVV.

This clonotype occurred a few times. The chain links TRBV20-1 to TRBJ2-3; no clear D gene. The CDR3 consists of 13 residues. V was pared by 0 bases and J by 5 bases, with 9 bases between. Germline CDR1 and CDR2: DFQATT and SNEGSKA (reference sequence). CDR3 coding DNA: TGCAGTGCTAGAGACAGCCGCGGAGATACGCAGTATTTT. Translated, it gives CSARDSRGDTQYF.

This chain uses TRBV24-1 with TRBJ2-1; weak D call: TRBD2 (5 bases). V was trimmed by 7 bases and J by 4 bases, leaving 22 bases between them. The CDR3 spans 17 residues. Germline values: CDR1 KGHDR, CDR2 SFDVKD. CDR3 protein: CATSPTRAPRNYNEQFF. In DNA, the CDR3 is TGTGCCACCAGCCCCACGAGGGCGCCGCGGAATTACAATGAGCAGTTCTTC.

V usage is TRBV9 and J usage is TRBJ2-1; 8 bases align to TRBD1. Germline CDR1 SGDLS, CDR2 YYNGEE. The CDR3 runs 14 residues. V gave up 3 bases and J gave up 6 bases; unmatched junction bases: 5. CDR3: CASSARQGPNEQFF. The CDR3 DNA reads TGTGCCAGCAGCGCCCGACAGGGGCCCAATGAGCAGTTCTTC.

The J gene is TRBJ2-7, the V gene TRBV28; D gene unclear. Germline V gives CDR1 MDHEN, CDR2 SYDVKM. V lost 4 bases to trimming and J lost 3 bases, with 10 bases between them. The length of the CDR3 is 13 residues. The CDR3 protein is CASSWASDYEQYF. The CDR3 nucleotides read TGTGCCAGCAGTTGGGCGAGCGACTACGAGCAGTACTTC.

This chain joins TRBV29-1 and TRBJ2-3, with 8 bases identical to TRBD1. With V trimmed by 2 bases and J by 1 base, 5 bases remained unmatched. Germline V gene data show CDR1 as SQVTM and CDR2 as ANQGSEA. This CDR3 contains 15 residues. The CDR3 region has the DNA TGCAGCGTTGAAAATCCGGGACAGGGCACAGATACGCAGTATTTT. It encodes CSVENPGQGTDTQYF.